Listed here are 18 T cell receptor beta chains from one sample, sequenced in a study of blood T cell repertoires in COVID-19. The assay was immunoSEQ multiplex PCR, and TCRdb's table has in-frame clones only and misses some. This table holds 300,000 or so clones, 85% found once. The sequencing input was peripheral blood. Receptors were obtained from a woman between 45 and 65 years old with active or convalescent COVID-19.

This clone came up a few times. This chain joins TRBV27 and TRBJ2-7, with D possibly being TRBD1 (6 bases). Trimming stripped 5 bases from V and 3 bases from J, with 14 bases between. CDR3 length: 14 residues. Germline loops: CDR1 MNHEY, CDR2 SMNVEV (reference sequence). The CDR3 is CASSPSHRVYEQYF. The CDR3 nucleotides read TGTGCCAGCAGTCCCTCTCACAGGGTCTACGAGCAGTACTTC.

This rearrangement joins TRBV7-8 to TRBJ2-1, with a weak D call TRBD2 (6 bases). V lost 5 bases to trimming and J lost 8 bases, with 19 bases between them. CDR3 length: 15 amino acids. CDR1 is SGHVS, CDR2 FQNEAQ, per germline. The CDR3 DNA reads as TGTGCCAGCAGCCCCAGGAGGGTGGAGGGGCATGAGCAGTTCTTC. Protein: CASSPRRVEGHEQFF.

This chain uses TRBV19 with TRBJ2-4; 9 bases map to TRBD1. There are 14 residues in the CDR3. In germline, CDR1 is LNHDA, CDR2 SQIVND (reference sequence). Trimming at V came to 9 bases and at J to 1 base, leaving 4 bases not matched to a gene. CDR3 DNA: TGTGCCAGCATCGGGACAGGGGCCAAAAACATTCAGTACTTC. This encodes CASIGTGAKNIQYF.

CDR3 loop: CASSQVDTNTGELFF. The CDR3 DNA reads as TGTGCCAGCAGCCAAGTCGACACGAACACCGGGGAGCTGTTTTTT. This chain connects TRBV3-1 (or the pseudogene TRBV3-2) to TRBJ2-2; no reliable D call. V lost 1 base to trimming and J lost 0 bases, with 6 bases between them. CDR3 length equals 15 residues. The germline CDR1 and CDR2 sequences are LGHDT and YNNKEL (reference sequence).

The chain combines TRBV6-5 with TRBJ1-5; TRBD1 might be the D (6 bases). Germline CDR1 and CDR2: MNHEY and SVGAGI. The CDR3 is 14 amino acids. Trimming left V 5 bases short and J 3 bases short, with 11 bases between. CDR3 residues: CASSIRDTNQPQHF. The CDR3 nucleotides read TGTGCCAGCAGTATCCGGGACACCAATCAGCCCCAGCATTTT.

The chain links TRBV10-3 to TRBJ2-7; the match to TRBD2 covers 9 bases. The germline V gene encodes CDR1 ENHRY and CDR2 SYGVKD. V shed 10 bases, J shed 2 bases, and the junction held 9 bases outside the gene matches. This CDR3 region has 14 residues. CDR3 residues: CATHQGLAPYEQYF. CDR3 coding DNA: TGTGCCACACACCAAGGACTAGCGCCCTACGAGCAGTACTTC.

CDR3 region: CASSFPNRGLYEQYF. The CDR3 DNA follows: TGTGCCAGCAGTTTTCCCAACAGGGGTCTATACGAGCAGTACTTC. This chain joins TRBV28 and TRBJ2-7, with 7 bases fitting TRBD1. Germline V gives CDR1 MDHEN, CDR2 SYDVKM. With 3 bases clipped from V and 4 bases from J, the junction kept 9 bases outside the gene matches. The CDR3 runs to 15 residues.

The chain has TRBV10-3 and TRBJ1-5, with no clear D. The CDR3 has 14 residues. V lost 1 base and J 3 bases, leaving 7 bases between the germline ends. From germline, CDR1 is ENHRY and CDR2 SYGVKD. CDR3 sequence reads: CAISEFGDNQPQHF. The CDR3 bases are TGTGCCATCAGTGAGTTCGGGGACAATCAGCCCCAGCATTTT.

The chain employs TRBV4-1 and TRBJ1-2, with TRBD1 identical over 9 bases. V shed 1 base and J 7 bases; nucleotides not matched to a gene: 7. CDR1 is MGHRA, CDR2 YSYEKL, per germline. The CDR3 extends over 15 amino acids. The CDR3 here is CASSQGPGQGFGYTF. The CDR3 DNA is TGCGCCAGCAGCCAAGGGCCGGGACAGGGTTTTGGCTACACCTTC.

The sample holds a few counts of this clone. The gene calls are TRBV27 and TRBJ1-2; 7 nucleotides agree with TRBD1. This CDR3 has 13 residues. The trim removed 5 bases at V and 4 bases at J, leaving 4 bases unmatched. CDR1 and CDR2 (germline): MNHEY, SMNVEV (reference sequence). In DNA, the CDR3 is TGTGCCAGCAGTGTAGCAGGGGGCTATGGCTACACCTTC. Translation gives CASSVAGGYGYTF.

The CDR3 nucleotides read TGTGCCAGCAGCTTGTGGACTTTTGACAATGAGCAGTTCTTC. It is translated as CASSLWTFDNEQFF. The J gene is TRBJ2-1, the V gene TRBV11-2, with D tentatively TRBD2 (5 bases). Germline loops: CDR1 SGHAT, CDR2 FQNNGV. The CDR3 contains 14 residues. The ends were cut back, 3 bases at V and 5 bases at J, with 11 bases in the middle.

CDR3 sequence: CASSSGLAGSYEQYF. CDR3 in DNA: TGTGCCAGCAGCTCGGGACTAGCGGGATCCTACGAGCAGTACTTC. This chain uses TRBV28 with TRBJ2-7, with 13 positions matching TRBD2. V shed 6 bases, J shed 1 base, and the junction held 3 bases outside the gene matches. CDR1 MDHEN and CDR2 SYDVKM come from the germline V gene. The CDR3 covers 15 residues.

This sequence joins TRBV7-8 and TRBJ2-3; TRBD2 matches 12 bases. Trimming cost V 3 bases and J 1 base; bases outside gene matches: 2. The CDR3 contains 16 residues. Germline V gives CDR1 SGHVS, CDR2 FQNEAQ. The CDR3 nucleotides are TGTGCCAGCAGCTTCCTAGCGGGAGGGGGCACAGATACGCAGTATTTT. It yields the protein CASSFLAGGGTDTQYF.

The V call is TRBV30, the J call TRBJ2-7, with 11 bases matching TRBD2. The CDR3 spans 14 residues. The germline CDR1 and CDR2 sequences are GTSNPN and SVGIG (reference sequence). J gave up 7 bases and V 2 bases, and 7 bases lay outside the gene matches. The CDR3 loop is CAWSTSGRSGEQYF. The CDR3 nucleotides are TGTGCCTGGAGTACTAGCGGGAGATCAGGGGAGCAGTACTTC.

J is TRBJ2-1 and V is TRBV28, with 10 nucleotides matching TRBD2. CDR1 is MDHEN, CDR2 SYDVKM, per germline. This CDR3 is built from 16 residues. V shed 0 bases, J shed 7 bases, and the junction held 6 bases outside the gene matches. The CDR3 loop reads CASSLWASGRGNEQFF. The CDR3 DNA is TGTGCCAGCAGTTTATGGGCTAGCGGGAGAGGGAATGAGCAGTTCTTC.

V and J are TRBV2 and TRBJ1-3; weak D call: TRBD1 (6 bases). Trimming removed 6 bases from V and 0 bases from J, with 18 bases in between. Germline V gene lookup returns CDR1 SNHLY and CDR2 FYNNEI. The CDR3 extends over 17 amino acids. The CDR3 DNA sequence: TGTGCCAGCAGGCCCGACAGGCCCGGCTTCTCTGGAAACACCATATATTTT. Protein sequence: CASRPDRPGFSGNTIYF.

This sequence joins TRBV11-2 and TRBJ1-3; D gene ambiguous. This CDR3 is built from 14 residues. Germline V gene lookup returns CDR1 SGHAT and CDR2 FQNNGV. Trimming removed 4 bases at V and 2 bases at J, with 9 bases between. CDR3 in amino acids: CASSYDSAGNTIYF. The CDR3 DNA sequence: TGTGCCAGCAGCTATGACTCTGCTGGAAACACCATATATTTT.

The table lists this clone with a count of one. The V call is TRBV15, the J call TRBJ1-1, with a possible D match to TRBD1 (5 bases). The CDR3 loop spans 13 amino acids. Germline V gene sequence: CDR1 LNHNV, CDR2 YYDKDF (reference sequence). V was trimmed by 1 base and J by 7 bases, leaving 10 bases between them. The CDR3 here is CATSRVGGGEAFF. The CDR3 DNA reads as TGTGCCACCAGCAGAGTGGGGGGGGGTGAAGCTTTCTTT.